Presented here are 26 T cell receptor beta chains from one specimen sequenced in a study of shared clonotypes between healthy human individuals. Libraries were prepared by immunoSEQ multiplex PCR; TCRdb keeps only in-frame clonotypes and omits some of them. The sample gives 1,500,000 or so clones, around 98.5% of which show up once; about 0.35% is in the top ten. Material for sequencing was naive CD4+ T cells sorted from blood. Indicated subset: CD45RA+ positively selected. Every receptor here comes from a man aged 25-45 years in good health.

The chain employs TRBV6-5 and TRBJ1-4, with D tentatively TRBD1 (6 bases). Germline V gene lookup returns CDR1 MNHEY and CDR2 SVGAGI. The CDR3 has 16 residues. Trimming shortened V by 0 bases and J by 7 bases, and 15 bases separated the two germline ends. The CDR3: CASSYSSGGRGEKLFF. Written as DNA, the CDR3 is TGTGCCAGCAGTTACTCGTCGGGGGGCAGGGGTGAAAAACTGTTTTTT.

In nucleotides, the CDR3 is TGCGCCAGCAGCTGGACAGGGGATAGCAATCAGCCCCAGCATTTT. Encoded protein: CASSWTGDSNQPQHF. This chain links TRBV5-1 with TRBJ1-5; 9 positions agree with TRBD1. This CDR3 has 15 residues. The V gene's germline CDR1 is SGHRS and CDR2 YFSETQ. V was pared by 3 bases and J by 0 bases, with 1 base of the junction left unmatched.

The V gene is TRBV5-8, the J gene TRBJ2-1; D remains unclear. Germline CDR1 and CDR2: SGHTS and YDEGEE. Trimming removed 2 bases from V and 5 bases from J, with 8 bases in between. The CDR3 covers 13 residues. CDR3 region: CASSFRLNNEQFF. Here the CDR3 DNA reads TGTGCCAGCAGCTTCCGGTTAAACAATGAGCAGTTCTTC.

V usage is TRBV5-1 and J usage is TRBJ1-4; TRBD1 matches at 9 bases. The length of the CDR3 is 17 residues. Germline CDR1 reads SGHRS; CDR2 reads YFSETQ. The J segment lost 2 bases and the V segment lost 3 bases, leaving 8 bases of the junction unmatched. CDR3 bases: TGCGCCAGCAGCTCGGGACAGGGAGGGTTGACTAATGAAAAACTGTTTTTT. Translated, it gives CASSSGQGGLTNEKLFF.

The CDR3 loop reads CASGFGRDQPQHF. The CDR3 nucleotides are TGTGCTAGTGGTTTCGGCCGGGATCAGCCCCAGCATTTT. The chain recombines TRBV12-5 with TRBJ1-5; D is uncertain. The CDR3 contains 13 residues. Trimming shortened V by 3 bases and J by 5 bases, and 8 bases separated the two germline ends. Germline V gene sequence: CDR1 LGHNT, CDR2 FRNRAP.

The chain joins TRBV27 to TRBJ2-5; 10 nucleotides agree with TRBD1. Trimming at V came to 8 bases and at J to 3 bases, leaving 9 bases not matched to a gene. The CDR3 spans 15 residues. Germline CDR1 and CDR2: MNHEY and SMNVEV (reference sequence). The CDR3 reads CASGLHGQGEETQYF. The CDR3 DNA reads as TGTGCCAGCGGGTTACACGGACAGGGGGAAGAGACCCAGTACTTC.

The chain has TRBV7-8 and TRBJ2-5; maybe TRBD2 (5 bases). Germline CDR1 SGHVS, CDR2 FQNEAQ. This CDR3 has 14 amino acids. V lost 2 bases and J 9 bases, leaving 16 bases between the germline ends. CDR3 bases: TGTGCCAGCAGCTTAATGAATCTCTCCGGGGCCCAGTACTTC. Protein: CASSLMNLSGAQYF.

The chain employs TRBV21-1 and TRBJ2-7; TRBD2 reflects the table's D call only, with no check against the DNA. TRBV21-1 counts as a pseudogene. The CDR3 contains 14 residues. In DNA form, the CDR3 reads TGTGCCAGCAGCAAAGTATCTAGACCTGACGAGCAGTACTTC. Protein product: CASSKVSRPDEQYF.

This sequence joins TRBV4-1 and TRBJ1-3; D not certain. Trimming took 2 bases from V and 0 from J, leaving 11 bases between them. From germline, CDR1 is MGHRA and CDR2 YSYEKL. This CDR3 region has 16 residues. As DNA, the CDR3 is TGCGCCAGCAGCCAACTACAAGGGATCTCTGGAAACACCATATATTTT. This codes for CASSQLQGISGNTIYF.

J is TRBJ2-5 and V is TRBV27, with D possibly matching TRBD2 (5 bases). Trimming left V 0 bases short and J 5 bases short, with 16 bases between. The CDR3 length is 16 residues. Germline V CDR1 and CDR2: MNHEY, SMNVEV (reference sequence). The CDR3 spells CASSLSLNGGRETQYF. The CDR3 region has the DNA TGTGCCAGCAGTTTATCGCTCAATGGAGGTCGGGAGACCCAGTACTTC.

With respect to this clone: One end of the junction varies from germline; a read error may be responsible. The rearrangement joins TRBV7-7 to TRBJ2-1; no definite D call. The CDR3 is made up of 13 amino acids. The germline gives CDR1 SSHAT, CDR2 FNYEAQ (reference sequence). For the CDR3, the DNA is TGTGCTAGCAGCTTAATTAGGTCCAATGAGCAGTTCTTC. This gives the protein CASSLIRSNEQFF. Full variable domain (remainder filled in from reference TRBV7-7 and TRBJ2-1): GAGVSQSPRYKVTKRGQDVTLRCDPISSHATLYWYQQALGQGPEFLTYFNYEAQPDKSGLPSDRFSAERPEGSISTLTIQRTEQRDSAMYRCASSLIRSNEQFFGPGTRLTVL.

The rearrangement uses TRBV27 and TRBJ1-5; D is uncertain. The ends were cut back, 2 bases at V and 0 bases at J, with 8 bases in the middle. CDR1 is MNHEY and CDR2 is SMNVEV in the germline V gene (reference sequence). This CDR3 is 15 amino acids long. In DNA, the CDR3 is TGTGCCAGCAGTTTAGAAGGGTATAGCAATCAGCCCCAGCATTTT. It yields the protein CASSLEGYSNQPQHF.

Points on this clone: This specimen includes other DNA sequences encoding the same CDR3. The chain carries TRBV18 and TRBJ1-1, with D perhaps matching TRBD1 (6 bases). Germline values: CDR1 KGHSH, CDR2 LQKENI. V lost 1 base and J lost 3, with 9 bases in between. There are 14 residues in the CDR3. CDR3 in amino acids: CASSPQGGDTEAFF. CDR3 nucleotide sequence: TGTGCCAGCTCACCACAGGGGGGCGACACTGAAGCTTTCTTT.

The chain couples TRBV18 to TRBJ2-4; 9 nucleotides line up with TRBD1. J was trimmed by 8 bases and V by 3 bases; bases with no gene match: 2. The CDR3 spans 13 residues. Germline-derived CDR1 and CDR2 are KGHSH and LQKENI. As DNA, the CDR3 is TGTGCCAGCTCACCGGACAGGGGTGACATTCAGTACTTC. Translating it yields CASSPDRGDIQYF.

The chain combines TRBV6-6 with TRBJ2-1; 7 bases map to TRBD1. From germline, CDR1 is MNHNY and CDR2 SVGAGI (reference sequence). This CDR3 spans 13 amino acids. V was clipped by 2 bases and J by 12 bases; unmatched bases: 7. As DNA, the CDR3 is TGTGCCAGCAGTTACCTCGACAGGACAGGGCAGTTCTTC. It specifies CASSYLDRTGQFF.

The V gene is TRBV28, the J gene TRBJ2-7; D remains ambiguous. The CDR3 covers 12 residues. Germline assignment: CDR1 MDHEN and CDR2 SYDVKM. V gave up 5 bases and J gave up 2 bases, with 7 bases separating them. The CDR3 DNA follows: TGTGCCAGCAGTCCCCTAGCCTACGAGCAGTACTTC. Protein: CASSPLAYEQYF. The variable domain in full, with the rest retrieved from reference TRBV28 and TRBJ2-7, is DVKVTQSSRYLVKRTGEKVFLECVQDMDHENMFWYRQDPGLGLRLIYFSYDVKMKEKGDIPEGYSVSREKKERFSLILESASTNQTSMYLCASSPLAYEQYFGPGTRLTVT.

The genes are TRBV29-1 and TRBJ2-7, with D possibly matching TRBD2 (6 bases). The CDR3 covers 13 residues. Germline loops: CDR1 SQVTM, CDR2 ANQGSEA. V lost 4 bases, J lost 5 bases, and 15 bases lay in between. Here the CDR3 DNA reads TGCAGCGTTGCGGGGGTCCTTCGGAACGAGCAGTACTTC. Translated: CSVAGVLRNEQYF.

The rearrangement uses TRBV7-4 and TRBJ2-7; D perhaps matches TRBD2 (5 bases). The V gene's germline CDR1 is SGHVT and CDR2 SQSDAQ. The CDR3 is made up of 15 amino acids. The V end was cut by 4 bases, the J end by 5 bases, with 18 bases between. CDR3 sequence: CASSYGISMSHEQYF. Written as DNA, the CDR3 is TGTGCCAGCAGCTACGGGATTTCGATGTCCCACGAGCAGTACTTC.

CDR3 bases: TGTGCCAGCAGCTTAGGGGTGGGTAGCACAGATACGCAGTATTTT. Translated: CASSLGVGSTDTQYF. V gene TRBV7-6 combines with J gene TRBJ2-3; D ambiguous. The V end was cut by 1 base, the J end by 0 bases, with 8 bases between. CDR3 length: 15 residues. Per germline, CDR1 SGHVS and CDR2 FNYEAQ. Drawing the rest from reference TRBV7-6 and TRBJ2-3, the complete variable domain is GAGVSQSPRYKVTKRGQDVALRCDPISGHVSLYWYRQALGQGPEFLTYFNYEAQQDKSGLPNDRFSAERPEGSISTLTIQRTEQRDSAMYRCASSLGVGSTDTQYFGPGTRLTVL.

The chain links TRBV28 to TRBJ2-7; 9 nucleotides align to TRBD2. The CDR3 is 17 amino acids. CDR1 and CDR2 from the germline V gene are MDHEN and SYDVKM. The J segment lost 2 bases and the V segment lost 6 bases, leaving 14 bases of the junction unmatched. CDR3 bases: TGTGCCAGCAGAAGACCGGAGCGGGAGGCCAACACCTACGAGCAGTACTTC. Encoded protein: CASRRPEREANTYEQYF.

The chain couples TRBV7-2 to TRBJ2-1, with D unresolved. CDR1 and CDR2 from the germline V gene are SGHTA and FQGNSA. The V and J ends lost 1 base and 11 bases respectively, with 9 bases between them. This CDR3 region has 12 residues. The CDR3 here is CASSLEVYQQFF. For the CDR3, the DNA is TGTGCCAGCAGCTTAGAGGTCTACCAGCAGTTCTTC.

The V gene is TRBV21-1, the J gene TRBJ2-1; no DNA check was done on the table's D call, TRBD2. TRBV21-1 is noted as a pseudogene. This CDR3 comprises 14 residues. The CDR3 DNA follows: TGTGCCAGCTCTAGCGGGGTCTCCTACAATGAGCAGTTCTTC. It translates to CASSSGVSYNEQFF.

This chain connects TRBV11-3 to TRBJ2-3, with D possibly TRBD2 on 6 matching bases. The germline V gene encodes CDR1 SGHNT and CDR2 YENEEA. Trimming pared 5 bases from V and 0 bases from J, leaving 12 bases between. CDR3 length: 15 residues. The CDR3 DNA reads as TGTGCCAGCAGCCCCGGAGGGATAAGCACAGATACGCAGTATTTT. Translating it yields CASSPGGISTDTQYF. Together with reference TRBV11-3 and TRBJ2-3, the CDR3 gives the full variable domain: EAGVVQSPRYKIIEKKQPVAFWCNPISGHNTLYWYLQNLGQGPELLIRYENEEAVDDSQLPKDRFSAERLKGVDSTLKIQPAELGDSAVYLCASSPGGISTDTQYFGPGTRLTVL.

The chain has TRBV4-1 and TRBJ2-1; 11 bases fit TRBD2. The germline V gene encodes CDR1 MGHRA and CDR2 YSYEKL. J lost 5 bases, V lost 0 bases, and 12 bases had no gene match. The CDR3 runs 19 residues. The CDR3 DNA sequence: TGCGCCAGCAGCCAAGATTTAAGTAGCGGGAGGGGCGGGCACAATGAGCAGTTCTTC. Amino acids: CASSQDLSSGRGGHNEQFF.

The chain links TRBV10-3 to TRBJ2-1; 13 positions match TRBD2. The J segment lost 2 bases and the V segment lost 8 bases, leaving 6 bases of the junction unmatched. This CDR3 is built from 16 residues. Germline V gene sequence: CDR1 ENHRY, CDR2 SYGVKD. The CDR3 DNA follows: TGTGCCATCTCTTGGACTAGCGGGAGCACCTACAATGAGCAGTTCTTC. Encoded protein: CAISWTSGSTYNEQFF.

The gene calls are TRBV9 and TRBJ2-7; no clear D gene. The CDR3 loop spans 14 amino acids. The germline gives CDR1 SGDLS, CDR2 YYNGEE. Trimming removed 4 bases from V and 6 bases from J, with 17 bases in between. CDR3 DNA: TGTGCCAGCAGCAAACGACCAGTGTCCCGCGAGCAGTACTTC. Amino acid sequence: CASSKRPVSREQYF. Full variable domain (remainder filled in from reference TRBV9 and TRBJ2-7): DSGVTQTPKHLITATGQRVTLRCSPRSGDLSVYWYQQSLDQGLQFLIQYYNGEERAKGNILERFSAQQFPDLHSELNLSSLELGDSALYFCASSKRPVSREQYFGPGTRLTVT.